This TCR beta chain was sequenced for a study of beta chain features in type 1 diabetes. Study-wide results and caveats: When Type 1 diabetes patients were examined, their TCRB CDR3s proved moderately but significantly shorter in all four CD4+ subsets. It was among patients, rather than healthy donors, that naive, central memory and Treg TCRB repertoires appeared more similar.

Sequencing targeted expressed TCRB transcripts, as all isolated RNA had been reverse transcribed. Sequencing was performed with immunoSEQ multiplex PCR; in TCRdb, only in-frame clones are kept and a portion is missing. The data show about 190,000 clones, 6.5% to 8.5% seen once. Germline V gene data show CDR1 as SQVTM and CDR2 as ANQGSEA. This CDR3 is built from 15 residues. The junction had 10 bases not matched to a gene; V was cut back by 4 bases and J by 3 bases. The sample holds a few counts of this clone. Its cognate antigen is unknown. The chain combines TRBV29-1 with TRBJ1-1, with 8 bases aligning to TRBD1. The specimen sequenced was central memory CD4+ T cells from blood. This receptor was obtained from a man aged 18 to 30 with type 1 diabetes. The CDR3 protein is CSVVNRGDEDTEAFF. CDR3 nucleotide sequence: TGCAGCGTTGTGAACAGGGGGGATGAGGACACTGAAGCTTTCTTT.